There are many counts of the clone carrying this TCR beta chain. The source material, RNA transcripts, was used to amplify TCR beta CDR3 regions. When the TCR CDR3 underwent first-round RT-PCR, the HTBI primer set was used. TCRdb re-analysed the multiplex PCR reads in MiXCR, keeping a single row per CDR3 protein. In the table there are approximately 870,000 distinct CDR3 sequences, 38% of which are singletons. The V gene end was trimmed by 3 bases and the J gene end by 5 bases; junction bases not matched to a gene: 7. This CDR3 is 16 amino acids long. Germline values: CDR1 MGHDK, CDR2 SYGVNS. The data originate from a study of T cells in Graves' hyperthyroidism and ophthalmopathy. Investigators excluded patients with uncontrolled infection, other autoimmune disease, pregnancy or lactation. Orbital computed tomography, thyroid ultrasound, serum thyroxine and TRAb, and clinical symptoms together informed the diagnoses.

Specimen: blood. This chain uses TRBV25-1 with TRBJ2-5, with 12 positions matching TRBD2. This clonotype originated in a young man with Graves' hyperthyroidism. CDR3 in amino acids: CASSDGRTSGAETQYF. The CDR3 bases are TGTGCCAGCAGTGATGGGAGGACTAGCGGGGCGGAGACCCAGTACTTC.